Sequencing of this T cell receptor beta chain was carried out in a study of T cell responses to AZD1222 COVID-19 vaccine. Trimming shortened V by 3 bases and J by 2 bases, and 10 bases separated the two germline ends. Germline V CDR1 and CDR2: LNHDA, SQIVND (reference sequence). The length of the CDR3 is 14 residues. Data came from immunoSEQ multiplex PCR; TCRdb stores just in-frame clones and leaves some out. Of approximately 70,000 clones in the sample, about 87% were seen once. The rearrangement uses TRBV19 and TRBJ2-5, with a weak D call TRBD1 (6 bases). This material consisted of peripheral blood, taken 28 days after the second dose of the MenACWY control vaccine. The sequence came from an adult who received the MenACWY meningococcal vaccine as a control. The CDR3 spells CASSITGQQETQYF. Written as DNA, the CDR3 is TGTGCCAGTAGTATCACAGGGCAGCAAGAGACCCAGTACTTC. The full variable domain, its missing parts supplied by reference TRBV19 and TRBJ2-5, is DGGITQSPKYLFRKEGQNVTLSCEQNLNHDAMYWYRQDPGQGLRLIYYSQIVNDFQKGDIAEGYSVSREKKESFPLTVTSAQKNPTAFYLCASSITGQQETQYFGPGTRLLVL.